This T cell receptor (beta chain) was profiled in a study of blood T cell repertoires in COVID-19. For the study at large: The United States, Italy and Spain supplied acute and convalescent COVID-19 samples. T cells, B-cell-depleted T cells, or PBMCs supplied cDNA or gDNA.

Germline CDR1 and CDR2: SQVTM and ANQGSEA. The CDR3 contains 14 residues. V lost 2 bases, J lost 1 base, and 11 bases lay in between. In the authors' methods: Amplifying reference gene primers gave estimates of nucleated cell counts. The assay was immunoSEQ multiplex PCR, and TCRdb's table has in-frame clones only and misses some. That table gives V, J and clone size, and the DNA gave D and trimming. The profile shows 120,000 or so clones, more than 70% of them singletons. This chain joins TRBV29-1 and TRBJ1-1; no definite D call. Material for sequencing was peripheral blood. The receptor was isolated from an elderly woman with acute or convalescent COVID-19. Here the CDR3 DNA reads TGCAGCGTTGAACACGGGAGTAGGAACACTGAAGCTTTCTTT. This encodes CSVEHGSRNTEAFF.